The rows below give T cell receptor beta chains drawn from one sample of a study of identical twins. TCRdb called the 5' RACE reads again in MiXCR, with one record for every CDR3 protein. The sample lists 260,000 or so distinct CDR3 sequences; roughly 7.5% were seen once. This same sample was also part of a study on yellow fever vaccine responses in identical twins.

The specimen sequenced was CD8+ T cells sorted from blood. The source of these receptors is a woman aged 18-29 years in good health. Both conserved end residues are part of each CDR3. The D gene is left open where the match is weak. For some rows the clone size is stated as once, few or many, or as a class when expanded; others skip it.

j_call clone_size cdr3_length v_call d_call cdr3_aa cdr3_nt
TRBJ1-1 . 14 TRBV27 . CASSLSQLNTEAFF TGTGCCAGCAGTTTGAGTCAGTTGAACACTGAAGCTTTCTTT
TRBJ2-7 few 15 TRBV2 TRBD2 CASSEAGTSRGGLYF TGTGCCAGCAGTGAAGCGGGGACTAGTCGGGGTGGTCTGTACTTC
TRBJ2-2 few 18 TRBV4-1 . CASSRANLGLIFAGELFF TGCGCCAGCAGCCGCGCAAACTTGGGACTCATTTTCGCCGGGGAGCTGTTTTTT
TRBJ1-4 . 12 TRBV24-1 . CATSDHRGKLFF TGTGCCACCAGTGACCATCGCGGGAAACTGTTTTTT
TRBJ2-4 few 18 TRBV11-1 TRBD1 CASSLAGRDRVDQNIQYF TGTGCCAGCAGCTTAGCGGGCCGGGACAGGGTGGACCAAAACATTCAGTACTTC
TRBJ1-1 few 13 TRBV5-1 . CASSLQGYTEAFF TGCGCCAGCAGCTTACAGGGTTACACTGAAGCTTTCTTT
TRBJ2-7 many 13 TRBV12-3/TRBV12-4 . CASSLDHPTEQYF TGTGCCAGCAGTTTAGATCATCCGACCGAGCAGTACTTC
TRBJ1-1 many 13 TRBV3-1 . CASSPVMNTEAFF TGTGCCAGCAGCCCCGTCATGAACACTGAAGCTTTCTTT
TRBJ2-1 . 17 TRBV7-9 . CASSLAASRGPYNEQFF TGTGCCAGCAGCTTAGCCGCTAGCAGGGGACCCTACAATGAGCAGTTCTTC
TRBJ2-3 . 19 TRBV5-1 . CASTQAPLTGYEGPDTQYF TGCGCCAGCACCCAAGCCCCCCTGACAGGTTATGAAGGTCCAGATACGCAGTATTTT
TRBJ1-5 many 15 TRBV7-9 . CASSPDGYGNQPQHF TGTGCCAGCAGCCCGGACGGGTACGGCAATCAGCCCCAGCATTTT
TRBJ1-1 . 12 TRBV15 . CATSSTTVDAFF TGTGCCACCAGCAGCACGACCGTTGATGCTTTCTTT
TRBJ2-5 many 15 TRBV9 . CASSVAGWVEETQYF TGTGCCAGCAGCGTAGCGGGCTGGGTTGAAGAGACCCAGTACTTC
TRBJ2-3 many 14 TRBV29-1 . CSVGTPYGTDTQYF TGCAGCGTTGGGACTCCCTATGGCACAGATACGCAGTATTTT
TRBJ1-4 many 17 TRBV4-1 TRBD1 CASSQDSRDSKNEKLFF TGCGCCAGCAGCCAAGACTCACGGGACAGCAAGAATGAAAAACTGTTTTTT
TRBJ2-3 many 11 TRBV27 . CASGSTDTQYF TGTGCCAGCGGGAGCACAGATACGCAGTATTTT
TRBJ2-1 . 14 TRBV3-1 . CASSPGGGNNEQFF TGTGCCAGCAGCCCGGGTGGAGGGAACAATGAGCAGTTCTTC
TRBJ2-1 . 17 TRBV20-1 TRBD2 CSARDFLAGESYNEQFF TGCAGTGCTAGAGATTTCCTAGCGGGAGAATCCTACAATGAGCAGTTCTTC
TRBJ1-4 many 14 TRBV15 . CATSRTTGSEKLFF TGTGCCACCAGCAGAACCACAGGGAGTGAAAAACTGTTTTTT
TRBJ2-1 . 12 TRBV24-1 . CATRGAHNEQFF TGTGCCACCCGGGGGGCCCACAATGAGCAGTTCTTC
TRBJ2-3 many 15 TRBV5-1 . CASSLMGRPTDTQYF TGCGCCAGCAGCTTGATGGGCAGACCCACAGATACGCAGTATTTT
TRBJ2-7 many 15 TRBV15 . CATSRDLGNSYEQYF TGTGCCACCAGCAGAGATCTTGGGAACTCCTACGAGCAGTACTTC
TRBJ2-1 many 15 TRBV19 . CASSTGGSSYNEQFF TGTGCCAGTAGTACCGGGGGAAGCTCCTACAATGAGCAGTTCTTC
TRBJ1-1 . 15 TRBV11-3 . CASSPTGGPNTEAFF TGTGCCAGCAGCCCCACGGGGGGGCCGAACACTGAAGCTTTCTTT
TRBJ2-1 many 17 TRBV12-3/TRBV12-4 TRBD2 CASSLEPAGGLGNEQFF TGTGCCAGCAGTTTGGAGCCGGCGGGAGGGTTAGGGAATGAGCAGTTCTTC
TRBJ1-2 few 14 TRBV9 TRBD1 CASSATTGVYGYTF TGTGCCAGCAGCGCCACGACAGGGGTGTATGGCTACACCTTC
TRBJ2-3 many 11 TRBV20-1 . CSAKVVDTQYF TGCAGTGCTAAGGTTGTAGATACGCAGTATTTT
TRBJ2-5 . 12 TRBV29-1 . CSVEERFETQYF TGCAGCGTTGAAGAGCGCTTTGAGACCCAGTACTTC
TRBJ2-5 . 15 TRBV7-6 TRBD2 CASSMKLAGVETQYF TGTGCCAGCAGCATGAAACTAGCGGGAGTAGAGACCCAGTACTTC
TRBJ1-2 few 13 TRBV28 . CASSQTGGYGYTF TGTGCCAGCAGCCAGACAGGTGGCTATGGCTACACCTTC
TRBJ2-1 many 13 TRBV6-4 . CASSGLDYNEQFF TGTGCCAGCTCAGGACTTGATTACAATGAGCAGTTCTTC
TRBJ2-3 . 14 TRBV7-9 TRBD2 CAGTSGRITDTQYF TGTGCCGGTACTAGCGGGAGGATCACAGATACGCAGTATTTT
TRBJ1-1 many 14 TRBV15 . CATSRDLGNTEAFF TGTGCCACCAGCAGAGATTTGGGTAACACTGAAGCTTTCTTT
TRBJ2-1 many 14 TRBV12-5 . CASGFGAPYNEQFF TGTGCTAGTGGTTTTGGGGCACCCTACAATGAGCAGTTCTTC
TRBJ1-3 . 14 TRBV28 . CASSSGSSGNTIYF TGTGCCAGCAGTTCAGGCAGCTCTGGAAACACCATATATTTT
TRBJ2-1 few 16 TRBV12-3/TRBV12-4 TRBD2 CASSFAFSGSYNEQFF TGTGCCAGCAGTTTCGCATTCAGCGGGAGCTACAATGAGCAGTTCTTC
TRBJ2-7 . 16 TRBV28 TRBD1 CASSPHGTGHSYEQYF TGTGCCAGCAGTCCGCACGGGACAGGGCACTCCTACGAGCAGTACTTC
TRBJ2-3 many 15 TRBV11-2 . CASSLEGGSTDTQYF TGTGCCAGCAGCTTAGAGGGCGGGAGCACAGATACGCAGTATTTT
TRBJ2-3 many 11 TRBV24-1 . CATMGYNTQYF TGTGCCACCATGGGGTACAATACGCAGTATTTT
TRBJ2-6 few 16 TRBV18 . CASSSAGYSGANVLTF TGTGCCAGCTCATCCGCCGGCTACTCTGGGGCCAACGTCCTGACTTTC
TRBJ1-1 . 14 TRBV20-1 . CSASRAGASTEAFF TGCAGTGCTAGTCGTGCAGGGGCTTCCACTGAAGCTTTCTTT
TRBJ2-3 . 15 TRBV4-2 . CASSQDPFGIDTQYF TGTGCCAGCAGCCAAGATCCTTTCGGTATAGATACGCAGTATTTT
TRBJ2-1 . 15 TRBV11-1 . CASSPSPAGINEQFF TGTGCCAGCAGCCCCTCCCCGGCAGGCATCAATGAGCAGTTCTTC
TRBJ2-4 many 13 TRBV27 . CASSPGGLHIQYF TGTGCCAGCAGTCCCGGGGGACTCCACATTCAGTACTTC
TRBJ2-1 few 15 TRBV20-1 TRBD2 CSARDHSGGYNEQFF TGCAGTGCTAGAGACCACTCGGGGGGGTACAATGAGCAGTTCTTC
TRBJ1-5 . 16 TRBV5-6 TRBD1 CASSQQTGGAGQPQHF TGTGCCAGCAGCCAACAGACAGGGGGCGCGGGTCAGCCCCAGCATTTT
TRBJ2-6 many 17 TRBV29-1 TRBD1 CSVGDRGKAPGANVLTF TGCAGCGTTGGTGACAGGGGAAAGGCGCCTGGGGCCAACGTCCTGACTTTC
TRBJ1-2 few 17 TRBV7-9 TRBD1 CASSGQGLSDANYGYTF TGTGCCAGCAGCGGACAGGGACTGAGCGATGCTAACTATGGCTACACCTTC
TRBJ2-7 few 17 TRBV10-3 TRBD1 CAISDIPGQGSAYEQYF TGTGCCATCAGCGATATCCCGGGACAGGGGTCAGCCTACGAGCAGTACTTC